This TCR beta chain was profiled in a study of CD8+ T cells in alopecia areata. The wider study: In an open-label trial, patients got 5 to 10 mg tofacitinib twice daily. Points from the study as a whole: Persistence during tofacitinib was seen for many expanded lesional clones in scalp and blood.

For this clone: Its antigen remains unidentified.

Noted treatment: oral pan-JAK inhibitor, 5-10 mg twice daily. RNA was extracted and reverse transcribed into cDNA as the sequencing template. Here immunoSEQ multiplex PCR was the method, and the copy in TCRdb shows in-frame clones only, minus some. The sample holds 100,000 to 130,000 clones; roughly 84% are singletons and the top ten take 20% to 25%. Germline V lookup: CDR1 SEHNR, CDR2 FQNEAQ (reference sequence). The V and J ends lost 5 bases and 2 bases respectively, with 9 bases between them. The CDR3 has 13 residues. Sequencing used CD8+ T cells sorted from blood, obtained at week 24, from a patient treated with tofacitinib. This TCR derives from a human donor with alopecia areata. The chain carries TRBV7-9 and TRBJ1-1; a possible D gene is TRBD1 (5 bases). Written as DNA, the CDR3 is TGTGCCAGCAGCCCTGACAGTAACACTGAAGCTTTCTTT. The encoded protein is CASSPDSNTEAFF.